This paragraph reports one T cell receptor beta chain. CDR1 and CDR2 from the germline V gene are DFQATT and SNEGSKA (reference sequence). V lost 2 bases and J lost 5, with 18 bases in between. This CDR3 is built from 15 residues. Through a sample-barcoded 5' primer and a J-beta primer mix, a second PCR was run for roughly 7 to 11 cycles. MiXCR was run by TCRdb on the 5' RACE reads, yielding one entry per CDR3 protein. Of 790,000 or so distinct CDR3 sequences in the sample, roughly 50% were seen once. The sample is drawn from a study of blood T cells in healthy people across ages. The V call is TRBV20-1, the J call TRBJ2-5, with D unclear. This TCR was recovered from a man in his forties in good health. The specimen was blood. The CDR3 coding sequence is TGCAGTGCTAGAAAGAGTGTGGGTGGGCAGGAGACCCAGTACTTC. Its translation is CSARKSVGGQETQYF.